These 18 T cell receptor beta chains were all obtained from the same sample, sequenced in a study of T and B cells in COVID-19 patients. Blood genomic DNA input for TRB amplification was roughly 250-500 ng. Multiplex PCR with BIOMED2 TRB-A/B primer pools amplified TRB rearrangements. In TCRdb, the multiplex PCR reads were re-called with MiXCR into one record per CDR3 protein. The data show under 7,500 distinct CDR3 sequences, with 20% to 30% seen just once and just under 20% held by the top ten. The sequenced sample was blood. The receptor set was obtained from a human donor with active COVID-19.

This clonotype is medium-sized (0.01 to 0.1%). The DNA of the CDR3 is TGTGCCAGTAATGAAGGGTACCAAGAGACCCAGTACTTC. This gives the protein CASNEGYQETQYF. The V and J genes are TRBV19 and TRBJ2-5; D call uncertain. V was shortened by 7 bases and J by 0 bases, with 9 bases between the two germline ends. In germline, CDR1 is LNHDA, CDR2 SQIVND (reference sequence). This CDR3 comprises 13 residues.

Details on this clonotype: A single base separates this from a much larger clone, so it may be a read error. The J gene is TRBJ1-6, the V gene TRBV5-4; 8 bases match TRBD1. Germline V CDR1 and CDR2: SGHNT, YYREEE (reference sequence). The junction had 6 bases not matched to a gene; V was cut back by 3 bases and J by 7 bases. CDR3 size: 15 residues. The CDR3, as DNA: TGTGCCAGCAGCTACGGGCACAGGGGGAATTCACCCCTCCACTTT. Translated, it gives CASSYGHRGNSPLHF.

With respect to this clonotype: Since a much larger clone is just one base distant, this may be a read error. The chain has TRBV12-3 or TRBV12-4 and TRBJ2-2; TRBD1 might be the D (6 bases). CDR3 length: 17 residues. The V end was cut by 3 bases, the J end by 7 bases, with 21 bases between. The CDR3 is CASSFRDNYRVGGELFF. CDR3 DNA sequence: TGTGCCAGCAGTTTCCGGGACAACTACCGGGTAGGCGGGGAGCTGTTTTTT.

This clonotype is medium-sized. The chain joins TRBV12-3 or TRBV12-4 to TRBJ2-1, with 12 bases fitting TRBD2. The V and J ends lost 5 bases and 7 bases, in that order; junction bases with no gene match: 9. The CDR3 length is 16 residues. The CDR3 DNA follows: TGTGCCAGCAGTCATAACCTAGCGGGAGGGGGGAATGAGCAGTTCTTC. Translating it yields CASSHNLAGGGNEQFF.

There are a few counts of this clonotype. This chain connects TRBV5-1 to TRBJ2-2; unclear D gene. V was pared by 4 bases and J by 0 bases, with 7 bases between. This CDR3 contains 14 residues. Germline V gives CDR1 SGHRS, CDR2 YFSETQ. The CDR3 sequence: CASSPSSNTGELFF. CDR3 in DNA: TGCGCCAGCAGCCCCTCCTCGAACACCGGGGAGCTGTTTTTT.

This CDR3 is CSARVGQDDEKLFF. The CDR3 DNA follows: TGCAGTGCTAGAGTGGGACAGGATGATGAAAAACTGTTTTTT. The chain has TRBV20-1 and TRBJ1-4, with 8 bases that match TRBD1. CDR3 length: 14 residues. Trimming took 1 base from V and 6 from J; bases not matched to a gene: 4. Germline CDR1 DFQATT, CDR2 SNEGSKA (reference sequence).

This clonotype was observed a few times. The rearrangement uses TRBV12-3 or TRBV12-4 and TRBJ2-7; 7 bases match TRBD1. This CDR3 is built from 15 residues. V gave up 4 bases and J gave up 0 bases; unmatched junction bases: 6. The CDR3 region is CASSWGQLTSYEQYF. The DNA of the CDR3 is TGTGCCAGCAGTTGGGGACAGCTCACCTCCTACGAGCAGTACTTC.

There are many counts of this clonotype. V and J are TRBV6-5 and TRBJ1-5; TRBD1 is a possible D gene (6 bases). Trimming left V 6 bases short and J 9 bases short, with 18 bases between. The CDR3 spans 14 residues. Germline values: CDR1 MNHEY, CDR2 SVGAGI. CDR3 region: CASRVSGVAWPQHF. CDR3 coding DNA: TGTGCCAGCAGAGTATCAGGGGTCGCGTGGCCCCAGCATTTT.

The chain recombines TRBV5-1 with TRBJ2-2, with 10 nucleotides matching TRBD2. V dropped 1 base and J dropped 4; count of bases not matched to a gene: 7. This CDR3 has 17 residues. Germline CDR1 SGHRS, CDR2 YFSETQ. CDR3 sequence reads: CASSLTLAGAGTGELFF. The CDR3 region has the DNA TGCGCCAGCAGCTTGACTCTAGCGGGAGCGGGCACCGGGGAGCTGTTTTTT.

In this sample, this clonotype turned up many times. V usage is TRBV11-2 and J usage is TRBJ2-7; D is perhaps TRBD1 (6 bases). The CDR3 length is 14 residues. Per the germline V gene, CDR1 is SGHAT and CDR2 is FQNNGV. Trimming pared 5 bases from V and 2 bases from J, leaving 13 bases between. CDR3 amino acids: CASSHYRVTYEQYF. As DNA, the CDR3 is TGTGCCAGCAGCCATTACAGGGTTACCTACGAGCAGTACTTC.

This clonotype is labeled as medium-sized. V and J are TRBV19 and TRBJ2-1; D is undetermined. The CDR3 contains 16 residues. The germline gives CDR1 LNHDA, CDR2 SQIVND (reference sequence). The V end lost 3 bases, the J end lost 0 bases, and 12 bases lay between the germline ends. Written as DNA, the CDR3 is TGTGCCAGTAGTATTGGGGATTCGAGCTCCTACAATGAGCAGTTCTTC. Its protein product is CASSIGDSSSYNEQFF.

This clonotype is medium-sized within its sample. The genes are TRBV18 and TRBJ2-2; the D call may be TRBD1 or TRBD2 (5 bases each). The V gene lost 5 bases and the J gene lost 0 bases, with 10 bases spanning the gap. This CDR3 region has 15 residues. Germline CDR1 reads KGHSH; CDR2 reads LQKENI. As DNA, the CDR3 is TGTGCCAGCTCAACGGGACGGACGAACACCGGGGAGCTGTTTTTT. Its translation is CASSTGRTNTGELFF. Complete variable domain (other parts from reference TRBV18 and TRBJ2-2): NAGVMQNPRHLVRRRGQEARLRCSPMKGHSHVYWYRQLPEEGLKFMVYLQKENIIDESGMPKERFSAEFPKEGPSILRIQQVVRGDSAAYFCASSTGRTNTGELFFGEGSRLTVL.

The chain combines TRBV4-3 with TRBJ1-6, with 9 bases matching TRBD1. The CDR3 length is 16 residues. Trimming cost V 0 bases and J 10 bases; bases outside gene matches: 7. CDR1 and CDR2 (germline): LGHNA, YSLEER. CDR3 sequence reads: CASSQETGGVASPLHF. CDR3 DNA: TGCGCCAGCAGCCAAGAAACAGGGGGCGTCGCATCACCCCTCCACTTT.

The chain employs TRBV29-1 and TRBJ2-1; 7 positions agree with TRBD1. The CDR3 is made up of 16 amino acids. Germline values: CDR1 SQVTM, CDR2 ANQGSEA. Trimming removed 4 bases from V and 8 bases from J; junction bases left unmatched: 17. CDR3 amino acids: CSVGDSGGPPLYEQFF. The CDR3 DNA reads TGCAGCGTTGGGGACAGTGGGGGCCCCCCCTTGTATGAGCAGTTCTTC.

The rearrangement links TRBV4-1 to TRBJ1-5; D possibly corresponds to TRBD1 (6 bases). This CDR3 has 20 residues. Deletions cut 2 bases from V and 2 bases from J, with 25 bases between. Germline V gene lookup returns CDR1 MGHRA and CDR2 YSYEKL. This chain's CDR3 is CASSQLPGGGGRKGNQPQHF. DNA for the CDR3: TGCGCCAGCAGCCAACTCCCCGGGGGAGGGGGAAGGAAGGGCAATCAGCCCCAGCATTTT.

The table lists this clonotype with many counts. The chain carries TRBV6-1 and TRBJ1-5; possibly TRBD1 for D (6 bases). The CDR3 contains 16 residues. The V and J ends lost 6 bases and 2 bases respectively, with 17 bases between them. The germline gives CDR1 MNHNS, CDR2 SASEGT. The CDR3 DNA reads as TGTGCCAGCAGGAAGGGGGGCAGGTGGGGCAATCAGCCCCAGCATTTT. Translated: CASRKGGRWGNQPQHF.

V is TRBV5-4 and J is TRBJ1-2; D is undetermined. V lost 0 bases to trimming and J lost 2 bases, with 5 bases between them. The CDR3 is made up of 13 amino acids. Germline-derived CDR1 and CDR2 are SGHNT and YYREEE (reference sequence). The CDR3 DNA reads TGTGCCAGCAGCTTGGGAGGGAACTATGGCTACACCTTC. It yields the protein CASSLGGNYGYTF. The whole variable domain, remainder taken from reference TRBV5-4 and TRBJ1-2, is ETGVTQSPTHLIKTRGQQVTLRCSSQSGHNTVSWYQQALGQGPQFIFQYYREEENGRGNFPPRFSGLQFPNYSSELNVNALELDDSALYLCASSLGGNYGYTFGSGTRLTVV.

This clonotype was recorded only once. The rearrangement links TRBV6-1 to TRBJ2-7; 11 nucleotides agree with TRBD2. V was pared by 5 bases and J by 5 bases, with 14 bases of the junction left unmatched. Germline assignment: CDR1 MNHNS and CDR2 SASEGT. The CDR3 length is 17 residues. CDR3 DNA: TGTGCCAGCAGTCCGTACACTAGCGGGGGCTCTCGGGACGAGCAGTACTTC. It specifies CASSPYTSGGSRDEQYF.